The 17 T cell receptor beta chains below were found in one sample sequenced in a study of cytotoxic CD8 clonotypes in ibrutinib-treated CLL. Libraries were prepared by immunoSEQ multiplex PCR; TCRdb keeps only in-frame clonotypes and omits some of them. The sample yields roughly 170,000 clones, roughly 80% seen once. Source: PBMCs, taken after 24 months of ibrutinib treatment. The receptors here all came from a human donor with chronic lymphocytic leukemia.

The V gene is TRBV6-6, the J gene TRBJ1-3, with 7 bases aligning to TRBD1. Per the germline V gene, CDR1 is MNHNY and CDR2 is SVGAGI (reference sequence). Losses at the gene ends were 6 bases for V and 6 bases for J; bases not matched to a gene: 5. The CDR3 is 13 amino acids. CDR3: CASSDRVENTIYF. The CDR3 region has the DNA TGTGCCAGCAGCGACAGGGTTGAAAACACCATATATTTT.

This chain joins TRBV6-1 and TRBJ1-5; no firm D call. This CDR3 comprises 15 residues. In germline, CDR1 is MNHNS, CDR2 SASEGT. Trimming took 2 bases from V and 6 from J, leaving 14 bases between them. The DNA of the CDR3 is TGTGCCAGCAGTGAAAGCGGGGAAGGTTTTCAGCCCCAGCATTTT. Protein sequence: CASSESGEGFQPQHF.

The chain recombines TRBV18 with TRBJ1-3; a possible D gene is TRBD1 (5 bases). Trimming shortened V by 6 bases and J by 4 bases, and 16 bases separated the two germline ends. This CDR3 is 15 amino acids long. CDR1 is KGHSH, CDR2 LQKENI, per germline. CDR3 sequence reads: CASSSRVKVGNTIYF. Written as DNA, the CDR3 is TGTGCCAGCTCCTCCAGGGTTAAAGTCGGAAACACCATATATTTT. Filled out from reference TRBV18 and TRBJ1-3, the complete variable domain reads NAGVMQNPRHLVRRRGQEARLRCSPMKGHSHVYWYRQLPEEGLKFMVYLQKENIIDESGMPKERFSAEFPKEGPSILRIQQVVRGDSAAYFCASSSRVKVGNTIYFGEGSWLTVV.

This chain joins TRBV30 and TRBJ2-3, with D perhaps matching TRBD2 (7 bases). Germline loops: CDR1 GTSNPN, CDR2 SVGIG (reference sequence). Trimming left V 0 bases short and J 0 bases short, with 13 bases between. The CDR3 totals 16 residues. The CDR3 is CAWSVGGASSTDTQYF. CDR3 nucleotides: TGTGCCTGGAGTGTAGGGGGGGCCTCTAGCACAGATACGCAGTATTTT.

The V call is TRBV6-1, the J call TRBJ2-2; the D call may be TRBD1 or TRBD2 (5 bases each). Germline-derived CDR1 and CDR2 are MNHNS and SASEGT. Trimming pared 3 bases from V and 6 bases from J, leaving 8 bases between. This CDR3 spans 13 amino acids. Here the CDR3 reads CASSERGAGELFF. The CDR3 DNA reads TGTGCCAGCAGTGAGAGGGGCGCCGGGGAGCTGTTTTTT.

J is TRBJ2-5 and V is TRBV4-2, with 13 bases identical to TRBD2. With 4 bases clipped from V and 2 bases from J, the junction kept 4 bases outside the gene matches. Germline V CDR1 and CDR2: LGHNA, YNFKEQ. CDR3 size: 16 residues. CDR3 DNA: TGTGCCAGCAGCCCCCCGGGACTAGCGGGACAAGAGACCCAGTACTTC. Residues: CASSPPGLAGQETQYF.

This chain connects TRBV9 to TRBJ2-1; 7 nucleotides agree with TRBD2. Trimming took 3 bases from V and 0 from J; bases not matched to a gene: 6. Germline loops: CDR1 SGDLS, CDR2 YYNGEE. The CDR3 sequence is 16 residues long. The CDR3 DNA is TGTGCCAGCAGCGCCTACGGGAGGAGCTCCTACAATGAGCAGTTCTTC. Its protein is CASSAYGRSSYNEQFF.

V gene TRBV5-1 combines with J gene TRBJ2-5; the match to TRBD1 covers 10 bases. This CDR3 has 15 amino acids. The ends lost 4 bases at V and 4 bases at J; junction bases unmatched: 7. Germline lookup yields CDR1 SGHRS and CDR2 YFSETQ. The CDR3 DNA follows: TGCGCCAGCAGCGTAGGACAGGGGGGACGAGAGACCCAGTACTTC. Its translation: CASSVGQGGRETQYF.

This chain connects TRBV7-9 to TRBJ2-1, with TRBD2 matching 9 bases. V gave up 6 bases and J gave up 6 bases; unmatched junction bases: 12. This CDR3 has 16 residues. The germline V gene encodes CDR1 SEHNR and CDR2 FQNEAQ (reference sequence). CDR3 nucleotide sequence: TGTGCCAGCAGGCGGGGTAGCGGGGGAGGTGGCAATGAGCAGTTCTTC. Translating gives CASRRGSGGGGNEQFF.

The CDR3 spells CASSYPGTGMMDTQYF. In nucleotides, the CDR3 is TGTGCCAGCAGTTACCCAGGGACAGGGATGATGGATACGCAGTATTTT. The chain has TRBV28 and TRBJ2-3, with 9 bases aligning to TRBD1. Germline CDR1 reads MDHEN; CDR2 reads SYDVKM. Unmatched junction bases numbered 11, after V lost 4 bases and J lost 6 bases. The CDR3 has 16 amino acids.

In this sample, this clone turned up a few times. J is TRBJ2-4 and V is TRBV18; D is undetermined. Trimming removed 3 bases at V and 1 base at J, with 10 bases between. CDR3 length: 15 residues. Germline V gene data show CDR1 as KGHSH and CDR2 as LQKENI. CDR3 coding DNA: TGTGCCAGCTCACCCCCGTTTGGGGCCAAAAACATTCAGTACTTC. Translating gives CASSPPFGAKNIQYF.

The V and J genes are TRBV7-9 and TRBJ2-1; D is unresolved. The CDR3 is made up of 14 amino acids. V gave up 4 bases and J gave up 6 bases, with 13 bases separating them. Germline lookup yields CDR1 SEHNR and CDR2 FQNEAQ (reference sequence). For the CDR3, the DNA is TGTGCCAGCAGCTCTGGCGGTCCGTTCAATGAGCAGTTCTTC. Its translation: CASSSGGPFNEQFF.

The chain carries TRBV27 and TRBJ2-7; 7 bases align to TRBD2. Germline CDR1 is MNHEY and CDR2 is SMNVEV (reference sequence). Trimming cost V 9 bases and J 2 bases; bases outside gene matches: 10. The CDR3 is made up of 14 amino acids. CDR3 residues: CASAPGLKTYEQYF. In nucleotides, the CDR3 is TGTGCCAGTGCCCCGGGACTAAAAACCTACGAGCAGTACTTC.

V is TRBV7-2 and J is TRBJ1-2; D is perhaps TRBD1 (5 bases). From germline, CDR1 is SGHTA and CDR2 FQGNSA. The germline V and J ends were trimmed by 1 base and 5 bases, with 11 bases remaining between them. This CDR3 is 14 amino acids long. CDR3 sequence reads: CASSLDLGRYGYTF. The CDR3 bases are TGTGCCAGCAGCTTAGATCTGGGGCGGTATGGCTACACCTTC.

The V and J genes are TRBV28 and TRBJ2-7; the D is unclear. Germline values: CDR1 MDHEN, CDR2 SYDVKM. CDR3 length equals 12 residues. V gave up 10 bases and J gave up 2 bases, with 12 bases separating them. In nucleotides, the CDR3 is TGTGCCACAGCCGCACAAACCTACGAGCAGTACTTC. Translation: CATAAQTYEQYF.

The V call is TRBV9, the J call TRBJ2-1, with D unresolved. Germline CDR1 SGDLS, CDR2 YYNGEE. This CDR3 has 13 residues. The germline V and J ends were trimmed by 5 bases and 5 bases, with 11 bases remaining between them. The CDR3 reads CASSSGFDNEQFF. The CDR3 DNA reads as TGTGCCAGCAGTTCAGGCTTTGACAATGAGCAGTTCTTC.

In this sample, this clone turned up once. CDR3 DNA sequence: TGCGCCAGCAGCCAATTTCCCAGGCCGGGAACCGCAACTAATGAAAAACTGTTTTTT. This gives the protein CASSQFPRPGTATNEKLFF. V and J are TRBV4-1 and TRBJ1-4; D unresolved. The V end was cut by 2 bases, the J end by 0 bases, with 19 bases between. Germline V gives CDR1 MGHRA, CDR2 YSYEKL. The CDR3 totals 19 residues.